This T cell receptor beta chain was observed in a study of beta chain features in type 1 diabetes. The V segment lost 4 bases and the J segment 6 bases; nucleotides outside the gene matches: 13. This CDR3 is built from 16 residues. Germline V gene lookup returns CDR1 SNHLY and CDR2 FYNNEI. Note on this clone: Its specificity is not known.

Isolated RNA was reverse transcribed in full, so expressed TCRB transcripts were sequenced. TCRdb keeps only in-frame clones here, not all; method: immunoSEQ multiplex PCR. Altogether fewer than 18,000 clones are present, approximately 76% being singletons, with the ten largest covering 0.25% to 0.4%. Overall study results and limits: Among patients with Type 1 diabetes, TCRB CDR3s were moderately but significantly shorter in every one of the four CD4+ subsets.

The source material was stem cell memory CD4+ T cells from blood. The TCR was taken from a woman younger than 35 with type 1 diabetes. The rearrangement joins TRBV2 to TRBJ2-3, with 7 bases identical to TRBD2. CDR3 sequence: CASSVGLAVPKDTQYF. The CDR3 nucleotides read TGTGCCAGCAGTGTCGGGCTAGCGGTACCGAAGGATACGCAGTATTTT.